This passage covers 14 T cell receptor beta chains from one sample sequenced in a study of OX40 agonist ivuxolimab in advanced cancers. Repertoires were generated with immunoSEQ multiplex PCR, while TCRdb's copy carries only in-frame clones and drops some. Of approximately 64,000 clones listed, just over 85% are singletons. Source: CD4+ or CD8+ T cells sorted from blood, taken in a trial of the OX40 agonist ivuxolimab. All receptors derive from an adult with an advanced solid tumor such as melanoma, head and neck, liver or kidney cancer.

The sample holds one count of this clone. This chain joins TRBV28 and TRBJ2-7; D gene ambiguous. The CDR3 loop spans 13 amino acids. The V gene's germline CDR1 is MDHEN and CDR2 SYDVKM. Trimming shortened V by 5 bases and J by 5 bases, and 13 bases separated the two germline ends. The CDR3 DNA is TGTGCCAGCAGTCATCGCCGGTCAAACGAGCAGTACTTC. Translating it yields CASSHRRSNEQYF.

The chain combines TRBV14 with TRBJ1-3; perhaps TRBD1 as D (5 bases). With 4 bases removed from V and 3 bases from J, the gap between germline ends came to 16 bases. Per the germline V gene, CDR1 is SGHDN and CDR2 is FVKESK. This CDR3 is 16 amino acids long. CDR3 sequence reads: CASSLAAGFYGNTIYF. The CDR3 DNA is TGTGCCAGCAGCCTAGCCGCAGGGTTTTATGGAAACACCATATATTTT.

The chain links TRBV28 to TRBJ1-4; possibly TRBD1 for D (5 bases). Deletions cut 6 bases from V and 5 bases from J, with 10 bases between. CDR1 is MDHEN, CDR2 SYDVKM, per germline. The CDR3 length is 13 residues. The CDR3 coding sequence is TGTGCCAGCAGAGACAGCTTAAATGAAAAACTGTTTTTT. It yields the protein CASRDSLNEKLFF.

The V and J genes are TRBV4-1 and TRBJ2-3, with D unclear. The CDR3 length is 14 residues. The V end was cut by 4 bases, the J end by 4 bases, with 12 bases between. Germline V gene lookup returns CDR1 MGHRA and CDR2 YSYEKL. The CDR3 DNA is TGCGCCAGCAGCCTGCCTAGTAGGCCAGATACGCAGTATTTT. Protein product: CASSLPSRPDTQYF.

The chain combines TRBV6-6 with TRBJ2-3; the D is unclear. CDR1 is MNHNY and CDR2 is SVGAGI in the germline V gene (reference sequence). The CDR3 loop spans 13 amino acids. The ends were cut back, 2 bases at V and 5 bases at J, with 8 bases in the middle. CDR3 DNA: TGTGCCAGCAGTTACAGGAAGAGAGATACGCAGTATTTT. Protein: CASSYRKRDTQYF.

The chain recombines TRBV5-1 with TRBJ1-2, with no clear D. Germline lookup yields CDR1 SGHRS and CDR2 YFSETQ. The CDR3 is 12 amino acids. Between the trimmed V and J ends, which lost 0 bases and 6 bases, there was a span of 6 bases. CDR3 amino acids: CASSLGSNGYTF. The CDR3 coding sequence is TGCGCCAGCAGCTTGGGAAGCAATGGCTACACCTTC.

Only a few counts were recorded for this clone. The chain links TRBV6-1 to TRBJ1-2; D is unresolved. The CDR3 extends over 11 amino acids. V dropped 5 bases and J dropped 4 bases, with 5 bases sitting between them. CDR1 MNHNS and CDR2 SASEGT come from the germline V gene. The DNA of the CDR3 is TGTGCCAGCAGTTCCCCCTATGGCTACACCTTC. It is translated as CASSSPYGYTF.

In the case of this clone: The sample has other DNA sequences that encode this CDR3 too. V usage is TRBV5-1 and J usage is TRBJ1-2; tentative D call: TRBD1 (5 bases). V was cut by 5 bases and J by 2 bases, with 10 bases left in between. The CDR3 is 13 amino acids. From germline, CDR1 is SGHRS and CDR2 YFSETQ. CDR3 nucleotide sequence: TGCGCCAGCAGACCGACAGAAAACTATGGCTACACCTTC. It specifies CASRPTENYGYTF. The whole variable domain, filled in from reference TRBV5-1 and TRBJ1-2, reads KAGVTQTPRYLIKTRGQQVTLSCSPISGHRSVSWYQQTPGQGLQFLFEYFSETQRNKGNFPGRFSGRQFSNSRSEMNVSTLELGDSALYLCASRPTENYGYTFGSGTRLTVV.

The chain employs TRBV7-2 and TRBJ2-7; 9 bases match TRBD1. This CDR3 is built from 16 residues. CDR1 is SGHTA, CDR2 FQGNSA, per germline. Trimming at V came to 5 bases and at J to 3 bases, leaving 11 bases not matched to a gene. The CDR3 nucleotides are TGTGCCAGCAGCCAGGCTTCGGGACAGGGCAACTACGAGCAGTACTTC. Encoded protein: CASSQASGQGNYEQYF.

This clone was seen a single time. Distinct nucleotide sequences in the sample also encode this CDR3. This chain connects TRBV5-4 to TRBJ1-2; 8 bases agree with TRBD1. The CDR3 runs 13 residues. Germline V gives CDR1 SGHNT, CDR2 YYREEE (reference sequence). V shed 4 bases, J shed 3 bases, and the junction held 2 bases outside the gene matches. The CDR3 nucleotides are TGTGCCAGCAGCCCGGACAGGGACTATGGCTACACCTTC. Translation: CASSPDRDYGYTF.

A single count supports this clone. V and J are TRBV5-4 and TRBJ2-7; D is perhaps TRBD1 or TRBD2 (7 bases each). Trimming cost V 4 bases and J 5 bases, with 16 bases left between them. Looked up from germline, CDR1 is SGHNT and CDR2 is YYREEE (reference sequence). The CDR3 is 14 amino acids. DNA for the CDR3: TGTGCCAGCAGCCCGTTGACAGGGAGGGACGAGCAGTACTTC. Its translation: CASSPLTGRDEQYF.

This chain connects TRBV2 to TRBJ1-1; 7 nucleotides match TRBD1. CDR1 is SNHLY, CDR2 FYNNEI, per germline. V lost 4 bases, J lost 5 bases, and 7 bases stayed unmatched. The CDR3 has 14 amino acids. The chain's CDR3 is CASSVNRGGTEAFF. DNA of the CDR3: TGTGCCAGCAGTGTCAACAGGGGAGGGACTGAAGCTTTCTTT.

The chain links TRBV15 to TRBJ2-3; 7 bases line up with TRBD1. V lost 0 bases, J lost 4 bases, and 4 bases stayed unmatched. The CDR3 length is 15 residues. CDR1 is LNHNV and CDR2 is YYDKDF in the germline V gene (reference sequence). The CDR3 DNA sequence: TGTGCCACCAGCAGAGATCTGACAGGGTCAGATACGCAGTATTTT. Protein product: CATSRDLTGSDTQYF.

The sample holds one count of this clone. This sequence joins TRBV9 and TRBJ1-1; the D is unclear. Between the trimmed V and J ends, which lost 1 base and 2 bases, there was a span of 6 bases. This CDR3 spans 13 amino acids. Germline-derived CDR1 and CDR2 are SGDLS and YYNGEE. The CDR3 loop is CASSVQSNTEAFF. CDR3 in DNA: TGTGCCAGCAGCGTACAGAGTAACACTGAAGCTTTCTTT.